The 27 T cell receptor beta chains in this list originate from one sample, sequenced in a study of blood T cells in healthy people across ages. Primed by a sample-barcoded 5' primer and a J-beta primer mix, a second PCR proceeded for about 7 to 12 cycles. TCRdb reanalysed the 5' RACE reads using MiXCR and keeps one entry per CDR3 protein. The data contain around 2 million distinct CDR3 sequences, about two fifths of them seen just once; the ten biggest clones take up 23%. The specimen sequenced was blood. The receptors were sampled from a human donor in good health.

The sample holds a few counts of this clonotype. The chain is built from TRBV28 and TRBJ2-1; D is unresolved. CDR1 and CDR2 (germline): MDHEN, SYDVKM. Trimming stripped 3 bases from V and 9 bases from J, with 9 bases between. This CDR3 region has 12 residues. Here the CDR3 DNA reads TGTGCCAGCAGTTTGTGGATTAGTGAGCAGTTCTTC. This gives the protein CASSLWISEQFF.

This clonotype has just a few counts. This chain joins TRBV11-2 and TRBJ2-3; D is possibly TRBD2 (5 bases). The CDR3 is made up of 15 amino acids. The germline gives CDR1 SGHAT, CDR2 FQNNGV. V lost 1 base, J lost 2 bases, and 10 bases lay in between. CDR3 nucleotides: TGTGCCAGCAGCTTAGTCTACGGGGACACAGATACGCAGTATTTT. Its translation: CASSLVYGDTDTQYF. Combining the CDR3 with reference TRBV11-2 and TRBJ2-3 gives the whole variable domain EAGVAQSPRYKIIEKRQSVAFWCNPISGHATLYWYQQILGQGPKLLIQFQNNGVVDDSQLPKDRFSAERLKGVDSTLKIQPAKLEDSAVYLCASSLVYGDTDTQYFGPGTRLTVL.

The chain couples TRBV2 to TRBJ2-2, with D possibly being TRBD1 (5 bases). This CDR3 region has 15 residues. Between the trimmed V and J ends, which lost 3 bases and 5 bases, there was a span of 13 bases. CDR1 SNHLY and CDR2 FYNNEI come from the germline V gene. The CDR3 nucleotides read TGTGCCAGCAGTGATTTAAGGGGCCGGACCGGGGAGCTGTTTTTT. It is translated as CASSDLRGRTGELFF.

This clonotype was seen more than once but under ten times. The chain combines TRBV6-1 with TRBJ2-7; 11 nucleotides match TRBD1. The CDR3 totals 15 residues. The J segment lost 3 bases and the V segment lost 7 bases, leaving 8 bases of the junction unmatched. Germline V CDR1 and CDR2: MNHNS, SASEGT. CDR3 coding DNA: TGTGCCAGCAACCTTCGGACAGGGGGCCACTACGAGCAGTACTTC. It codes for CASNLRTGGHYEQYF.

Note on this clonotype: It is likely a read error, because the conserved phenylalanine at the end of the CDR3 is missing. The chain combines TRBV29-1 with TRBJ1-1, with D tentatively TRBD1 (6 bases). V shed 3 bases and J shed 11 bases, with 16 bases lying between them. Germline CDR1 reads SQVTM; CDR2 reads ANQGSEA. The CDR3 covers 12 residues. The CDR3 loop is CSVDPGDTTAFC. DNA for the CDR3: TGCAGCGTTGATCCGGGGGACACGACGGCTTTCTGT.

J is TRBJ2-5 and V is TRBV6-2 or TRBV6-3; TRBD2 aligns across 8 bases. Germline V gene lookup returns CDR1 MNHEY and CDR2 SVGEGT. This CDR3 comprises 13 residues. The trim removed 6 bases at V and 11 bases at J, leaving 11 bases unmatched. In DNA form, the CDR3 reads TGTGCCAGCAGCCCCGGGACTAGTTTGGTGCAGTACTTC. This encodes CASSPGTSLVQYF.

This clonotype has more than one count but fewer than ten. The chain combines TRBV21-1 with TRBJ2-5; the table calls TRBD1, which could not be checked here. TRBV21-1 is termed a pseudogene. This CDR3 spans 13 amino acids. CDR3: CASSRRGDETQYF. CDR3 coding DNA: TGTGCCAGCTCCCGGCGGGGGGACGAGACCCAGTACTTC.

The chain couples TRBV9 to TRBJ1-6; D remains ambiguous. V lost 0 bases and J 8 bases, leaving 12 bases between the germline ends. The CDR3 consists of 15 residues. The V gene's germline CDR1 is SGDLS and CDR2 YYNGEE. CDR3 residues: CASSVGPGFDSPLHF. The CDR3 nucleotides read TGTGCCAGCAGCGTAGGCCCGGGTTTCGATTCACCCCTCCACTTT.

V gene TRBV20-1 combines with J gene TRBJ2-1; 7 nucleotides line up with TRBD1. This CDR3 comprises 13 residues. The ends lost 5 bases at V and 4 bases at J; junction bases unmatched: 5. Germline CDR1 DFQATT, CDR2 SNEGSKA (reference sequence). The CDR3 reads CSASGTEYNEQFF. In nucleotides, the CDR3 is TGCAGTGCTTCCGGGACAGAGTACAATGAGCAGTTCTTC.

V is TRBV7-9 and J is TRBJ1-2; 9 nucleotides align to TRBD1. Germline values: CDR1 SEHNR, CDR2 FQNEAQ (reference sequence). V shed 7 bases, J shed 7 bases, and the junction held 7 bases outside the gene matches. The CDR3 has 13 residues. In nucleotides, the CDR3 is TGTGCCAGCACCCTACAGGGGGCGGCTGGCTACACCTTC. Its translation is CASTLQGAAGYTF.

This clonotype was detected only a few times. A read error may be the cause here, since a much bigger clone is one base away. The CDR3, as DNA: TGTGCCTGCAGCCGACTAGCGGGGGGCCTTAATGAGCAGTTCTTC. Protein product: CACSRLAGGLNEQFF. The chain combines TRBV11-2 with TRBJ2-1; 13 nucleotides match TRBD2. This CDR3 has 15 residues. Looked up from germline, CDR1 is SGHAT and CDR2 is FQNNGV.

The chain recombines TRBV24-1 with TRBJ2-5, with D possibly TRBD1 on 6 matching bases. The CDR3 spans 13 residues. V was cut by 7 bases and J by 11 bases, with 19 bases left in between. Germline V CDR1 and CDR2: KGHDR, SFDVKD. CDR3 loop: CATSTGSLLEQYF. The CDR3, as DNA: TGTGCCACCAGCACAGGGTCTCTTTTGGAGCAGTACTTC.

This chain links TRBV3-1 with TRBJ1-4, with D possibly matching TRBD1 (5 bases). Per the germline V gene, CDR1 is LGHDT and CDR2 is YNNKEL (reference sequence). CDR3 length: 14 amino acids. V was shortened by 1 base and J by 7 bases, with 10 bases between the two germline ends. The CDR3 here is CASSQGGEGEKLFF. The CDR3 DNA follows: TGTGCCAGCAGCCAAGGAGGGGAAGGTGAAAAACTGTTTTTT.

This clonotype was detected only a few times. CDR3 bases: TGTGCCAGCAGCCACGCATACCGCCTTCAGGAGAAGGACTATGGCTACACCTTC. Residues: CASSHAYRLQEKDYGYTF. The chain uses TRBV3-1 and TRBJ1-2, with D uncertain. Germline V gene data show CDR1 as LGHDT and CDR2 as YNNKEL (reference sequence). CDR3 length: 18 amino acids. Trimming removed 3 bases at V and 3 bases at J, with 23 bases between.

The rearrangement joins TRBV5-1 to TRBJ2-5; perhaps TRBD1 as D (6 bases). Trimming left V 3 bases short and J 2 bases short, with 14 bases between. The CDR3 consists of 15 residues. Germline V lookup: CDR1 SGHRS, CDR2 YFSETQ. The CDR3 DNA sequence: TGCGCCAGCAGCTCGGCAGGGACAAATCAAGAGACCCAGTACTTC. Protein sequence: CASSSAGTNQETQYF. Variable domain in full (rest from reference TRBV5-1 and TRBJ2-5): KAGVTQTPRYLIKTRGQQVTLSCSPISGHRSVSWYQQTPGQGLQFLFEYFSETQRNKGNFPGRFSGRQFSNSRSEMNVSTLELGDSALYLCASSSAGTNQETQYFGPGTRLLVL.

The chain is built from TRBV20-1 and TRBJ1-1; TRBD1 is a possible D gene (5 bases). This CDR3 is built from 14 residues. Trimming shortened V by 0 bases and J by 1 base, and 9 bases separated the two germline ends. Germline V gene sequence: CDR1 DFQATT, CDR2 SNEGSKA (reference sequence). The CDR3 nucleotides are TGCAGTGCTAGAGATAGACAGAAGAACACTGAAGCTTTCTTT. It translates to CSARDRQKNTEAFF.

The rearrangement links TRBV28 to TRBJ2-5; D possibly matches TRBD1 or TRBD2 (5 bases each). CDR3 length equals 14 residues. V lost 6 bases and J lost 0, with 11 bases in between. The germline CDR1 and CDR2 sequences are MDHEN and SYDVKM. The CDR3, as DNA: TGTGCCAGCAGCCTACAGGACTACCAAGAGACCCAGTACTTC. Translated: CASSLQDYQETQYF.

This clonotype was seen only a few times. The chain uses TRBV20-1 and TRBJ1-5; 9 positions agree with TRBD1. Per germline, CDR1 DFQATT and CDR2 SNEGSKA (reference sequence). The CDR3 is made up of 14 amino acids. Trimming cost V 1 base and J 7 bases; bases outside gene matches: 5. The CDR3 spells CSARVGTGRQPQHF. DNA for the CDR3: TGCAGTGCTAGAGTGGGGACAGGGCGACAGCCCCAGCATTTT.

The CDR3 protein is CASQPGGQTYQPQHF. Written as DNA, the CDR3 is TGTGCCAGCCAGCCCGGAGGGCAGACATATCAGCCCCAGCATTTT. This sequence joins TRBV7-9 and TRBJ1-5; D is uncertain. This CDR3 is 15 amino acids long. V lost 8 bases to trimming and J lost 5 bases, with 19 bases between them. The germline V gene encodes CDR1 SEHNR and CDR2 FQNEAQ (reference sequence).

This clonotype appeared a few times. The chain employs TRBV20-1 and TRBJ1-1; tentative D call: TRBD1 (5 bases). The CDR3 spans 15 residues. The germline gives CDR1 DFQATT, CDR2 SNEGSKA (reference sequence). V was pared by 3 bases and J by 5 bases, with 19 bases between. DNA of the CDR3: TGCAGTGCTAGGATGTCGGGGACGAAGTGGACTGAAGCTTTCTTT. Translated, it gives CSARMSGTKWTEAFF.

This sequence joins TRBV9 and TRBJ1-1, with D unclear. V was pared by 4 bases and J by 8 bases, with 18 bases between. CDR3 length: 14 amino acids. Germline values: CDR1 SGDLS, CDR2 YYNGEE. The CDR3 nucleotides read TGTGCCAGCAGCCTCCTCTCCGACGGAGCCGAAGCTTTCTTT. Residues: CASSLLSDGAEAFF.

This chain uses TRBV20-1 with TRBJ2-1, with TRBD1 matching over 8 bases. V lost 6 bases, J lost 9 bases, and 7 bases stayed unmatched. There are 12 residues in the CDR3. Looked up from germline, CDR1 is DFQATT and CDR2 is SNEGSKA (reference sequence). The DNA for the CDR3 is TGCAGTGCAAAATTGACAGGGGCTGAGCAGTTCTTC. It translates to CSAKLTGAEQFF.

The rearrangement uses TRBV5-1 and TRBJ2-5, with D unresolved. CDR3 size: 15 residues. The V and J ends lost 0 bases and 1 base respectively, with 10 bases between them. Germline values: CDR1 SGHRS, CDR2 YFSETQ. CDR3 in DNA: TGCGCCAGCAGCTTGGGCTTCACTACCCAAGAGACCCAGTACTTC. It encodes CASSLGFTTQETQYF. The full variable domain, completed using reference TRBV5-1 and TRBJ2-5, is KAGVTQTPRYLIKTRGQQVTLSCSPISGHRSVSWYQQTPGQGLQFLFEYFSETQRNKGNFPGRFSGRQFSNSRSEMNVSTLELGDSALYLCASSLGFTTQETQYFGPGTRLLVL.

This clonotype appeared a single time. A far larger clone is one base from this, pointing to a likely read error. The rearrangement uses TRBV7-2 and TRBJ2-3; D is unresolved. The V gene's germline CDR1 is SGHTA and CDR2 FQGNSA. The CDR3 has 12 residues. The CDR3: CAGSYSSDTQYF. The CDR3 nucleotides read TGTGCCGGCAGCTATTCTTCAGATACGCAGTATTTT. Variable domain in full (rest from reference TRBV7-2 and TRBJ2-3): GAGVSQSPSNKVTEKGKDVELRCDPISGHTALYWYRQSLGQGLEFLIYFQGNSAPDKSGLPSDRFSAERTGGSVSTLTIQRTQQEDSAVYLCAGSYSSDTQYFGPGTRLTVL.

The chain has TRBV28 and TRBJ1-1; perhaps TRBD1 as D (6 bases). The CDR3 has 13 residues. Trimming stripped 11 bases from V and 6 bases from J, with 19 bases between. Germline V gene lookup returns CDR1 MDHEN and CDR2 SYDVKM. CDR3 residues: CAGREGGSSEAFF. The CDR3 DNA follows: TGTGCCGGCCGAGAGGGGGGCTCATCTGAAGCTTTCTTT.

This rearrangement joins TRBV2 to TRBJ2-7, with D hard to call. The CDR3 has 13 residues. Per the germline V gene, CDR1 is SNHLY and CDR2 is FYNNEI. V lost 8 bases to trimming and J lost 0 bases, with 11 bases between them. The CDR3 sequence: CASCFRSSYEQYF. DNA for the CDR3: TGTGCCAGCTGTTTCAGGAGCTCCTACGAGCAGTACTTC.

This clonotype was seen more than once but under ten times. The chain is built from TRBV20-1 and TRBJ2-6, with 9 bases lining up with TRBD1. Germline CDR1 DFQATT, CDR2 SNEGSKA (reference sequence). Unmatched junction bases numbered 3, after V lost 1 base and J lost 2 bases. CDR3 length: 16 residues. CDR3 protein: CSARGDRGTGANVLTF. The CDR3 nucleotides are TGCAGTGCTAGAGGTGACAGGGGGACTGGGGCCAACGTCCTGACTTTC.